The clone carrying this T cell receptor (beta chain) was counted many times. Its specificity is not known. Original data processing: Differences in CDR3 between clinicopathological groups were drawn on to build a classifier intended to discriminate distant-metastatic papillary thyroid cancer patients. TCRdb re-called clones from the PCR reads using MiXCR. For this entry, the V and J calls and clone size follow TCRdb and not the study's own pipeline. Of about 30,000 clones listed, roughly 25% were seen once; the top ten hold 9.2%. These data come from a study of metastatic and nonmetastatic thyroid tumors. About the research overall: Repertoire comparisons spanned blood and tumor or nodule tissue from malignant and benign thyroid patients.

Per germline, CDR1 MNHNS and CDR2 SASEGT. The CDR3 spans 12 residues. V lost 11 bases, J lost 3 bases, and 13 bases lay in between. No patient received treatment before thyroid surgery. Study outcomes and limitations: Reports indicated that malignant thyroid tumors showed significantly higher TCR beta diversity than benign nodules did, in blood and tumor.

The source is a female donor with papillary thyroid cancer or a benign thyroid nodule (not recorded which). Some clones in this sample may be carry-over from other donors' samples. The V gene is TRBV6-1, the J gene TRBJ2-5; D uncertain. The specimen was blood. This CDR3 is CASLGSKETQYF. In DNA, the CDR3 is TGTGCCTCACTGGGCAGTAAAGAGACCCAGTACTTC.